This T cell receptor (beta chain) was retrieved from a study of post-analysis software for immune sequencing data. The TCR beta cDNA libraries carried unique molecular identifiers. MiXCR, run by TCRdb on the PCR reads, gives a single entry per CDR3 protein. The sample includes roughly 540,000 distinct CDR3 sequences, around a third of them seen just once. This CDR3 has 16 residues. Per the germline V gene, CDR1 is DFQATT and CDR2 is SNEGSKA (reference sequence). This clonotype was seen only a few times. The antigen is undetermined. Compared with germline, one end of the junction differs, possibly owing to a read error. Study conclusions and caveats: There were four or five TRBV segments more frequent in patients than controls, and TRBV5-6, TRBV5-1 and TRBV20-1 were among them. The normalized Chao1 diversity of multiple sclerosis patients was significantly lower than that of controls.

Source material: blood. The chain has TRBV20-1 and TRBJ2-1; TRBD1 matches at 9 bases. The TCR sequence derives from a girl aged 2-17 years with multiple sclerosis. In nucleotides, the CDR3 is TGCAGTGCGTCCACCTTAGGGACAGGGATCTACTATGAGCAGTTCTTC. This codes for CSASTLGTGIYYEQFF.